This TCR beta chain was recovered during a study of T cells in localized non-small cell lung cancer. Whole-study findings and limits: As only one tumor region underwent sequencing, heterogeneity remains possible. Researchers found a median around 50 of the top 100 tumor clones in adjacent lung. The study found T cell clonality highest in uninvolved adjacent lung, above tumor.

TCRdb keeps only in-frame clones here, not all; method: immunoSEQ multiplex PCR. The data contain roughly 35,000 clones, 87% of them singletons. CDR1 and CDR2 (germline): SGHNT, YYREEE (reference sequence). The junction had 9 bases not matched to a gene; V was cut back by 1 base and J by 9 bases. This CDR3 has 14 amino acids. Notes on this clone: Its antigen is unidentified.

The receptor was derived from a woman aged 40-69 years with stage I lung adenocarcinoma. The gene calls are TRBV5-4 and TRBJ1-1; TRBD1 aligns across 7 bases. The source was peripheral blood, collected before any cancer treatment. This CDR3 is CASSLYSGTAKAFF. The CDR3 DNA sequence: TGTGCCAGCAGCTTGTACTCTGGGACAGCCAAAGCTTTCTTT.